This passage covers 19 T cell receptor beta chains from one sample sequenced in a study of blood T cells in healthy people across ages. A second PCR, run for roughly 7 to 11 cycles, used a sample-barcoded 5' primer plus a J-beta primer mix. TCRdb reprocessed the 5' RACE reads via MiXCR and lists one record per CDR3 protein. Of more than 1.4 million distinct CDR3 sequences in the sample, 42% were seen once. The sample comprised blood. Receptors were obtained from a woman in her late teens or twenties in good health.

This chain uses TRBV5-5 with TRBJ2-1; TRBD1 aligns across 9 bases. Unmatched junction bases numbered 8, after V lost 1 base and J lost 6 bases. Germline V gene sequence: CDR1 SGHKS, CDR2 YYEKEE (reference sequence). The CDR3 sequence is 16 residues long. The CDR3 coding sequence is TGTGCCAGCAGCTTGAGGGGGGACAGGGCCTGCAATGAGCAGTTCTTC. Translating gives CASSLRGDRACNEQFF.

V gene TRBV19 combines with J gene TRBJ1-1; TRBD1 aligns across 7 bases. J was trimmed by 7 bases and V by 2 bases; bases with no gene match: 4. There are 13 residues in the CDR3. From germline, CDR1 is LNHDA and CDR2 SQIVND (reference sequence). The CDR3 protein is CASSIPGTDEAFF. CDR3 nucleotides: TGTGCCAGTAGTATACCGGGGACAGATGAAGCTTTCTTT.

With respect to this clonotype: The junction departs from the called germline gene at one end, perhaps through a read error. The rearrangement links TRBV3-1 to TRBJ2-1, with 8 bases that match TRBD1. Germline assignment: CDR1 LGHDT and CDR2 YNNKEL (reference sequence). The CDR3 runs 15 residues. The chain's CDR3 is CAGSPTGGSYNEQFF. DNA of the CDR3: TGTGCCGGCAGCCCCACAGGGGGCTCCTACAATGAGCAGTTCTTC.

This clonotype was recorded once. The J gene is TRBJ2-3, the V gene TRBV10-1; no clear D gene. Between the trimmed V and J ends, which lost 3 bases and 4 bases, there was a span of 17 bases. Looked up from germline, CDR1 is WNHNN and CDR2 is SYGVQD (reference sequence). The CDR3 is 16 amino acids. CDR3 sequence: CASSDGGETGADTQYF. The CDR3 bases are TGCGCCAGCAGTGATGGTGGCGAGACGGGCGCAGATACGCAGTATTTT.

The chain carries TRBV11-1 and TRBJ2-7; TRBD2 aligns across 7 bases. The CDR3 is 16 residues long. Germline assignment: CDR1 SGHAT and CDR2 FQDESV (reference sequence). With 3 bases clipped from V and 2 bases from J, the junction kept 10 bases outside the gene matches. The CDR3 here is CASSLGGKRNPYEQYF. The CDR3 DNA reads TGTGCCAGCAGCTTGGGGGGGAAAAGGAACCCCTACGAGCAGTACTTC.

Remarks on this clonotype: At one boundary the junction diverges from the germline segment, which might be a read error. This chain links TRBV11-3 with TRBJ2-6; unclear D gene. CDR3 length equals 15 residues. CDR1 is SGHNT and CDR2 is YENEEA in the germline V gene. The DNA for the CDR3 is TGTGCCATCAGCTCGGATGGGGCTGGGGCCAACGTCCTGACTTTC. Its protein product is CAISSDGAGANVLTF.

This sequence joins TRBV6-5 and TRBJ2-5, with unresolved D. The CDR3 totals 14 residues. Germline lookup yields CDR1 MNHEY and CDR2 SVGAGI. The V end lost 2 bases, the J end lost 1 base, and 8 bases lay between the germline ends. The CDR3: CASSYRAVQETQYF. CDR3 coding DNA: TGTGCCAGCAGTTACAGGGCGGTCCAAGAGACCCAGTACTTC.

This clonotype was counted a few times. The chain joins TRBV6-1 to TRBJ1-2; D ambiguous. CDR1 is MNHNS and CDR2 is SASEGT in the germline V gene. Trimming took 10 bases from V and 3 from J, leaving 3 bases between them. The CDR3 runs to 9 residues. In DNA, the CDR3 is TGTGCCACCTACTATGGCTACACCTTC. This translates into CATYYGYTF.

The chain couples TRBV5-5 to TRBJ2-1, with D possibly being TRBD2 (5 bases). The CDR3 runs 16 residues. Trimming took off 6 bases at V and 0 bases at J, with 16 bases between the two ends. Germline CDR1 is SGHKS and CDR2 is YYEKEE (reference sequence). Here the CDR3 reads CASTYPGYSSYNEQFF. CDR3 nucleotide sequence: TGTGCCAGCACCTACCCGGGGTACAGCTCCTACAATGAGCAGTTCTTC. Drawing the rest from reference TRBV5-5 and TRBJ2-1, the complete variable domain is DAGVTQSPTHLIKTRGQQVTLRCSPISGHKSVSWYQQVLGQGPQFIFQYYEKEERGRGNFPDRFSARQFPNYSSELNVNALLLGDSALYLCASTYPGYSSYNEQFFGPGTRLTVL.

The CDR3 DNA reads TGTGCCAGCAGCTCCGGACTAGCGGGCGGCTACTACGAGCAGTACTTC. It is translated as CASSSGLAGGYYEQYF. V is TRBV5-8 and J is TRBJ2-7; TRBD2 matches 11 bases. V lost 3 bases, J lost 3 bases, and 8 bases stayed unmatched. The germline gives CDR1 SGHTS, CDR2 YDEGEE. The CDR3 loop spans 16 amino acids.

CDR3 region: CASSLESTGGTEAFF. CDR3 sequence (DNA): TGTGCCAGCAGCTTAGAGTCGACAGGGGGCACTGAAGCTTTCTTT. The V gene is TRBV7-2, the J gene TRBJ1-1, with TRBD1 matching over 9 bases. After removal of 1 base from V and 4 bases from J, the junction contained 4 bases not matched to a gene. Germline loops: CDR1 SGHTA, CDR2 FQGNSA. The CDR3 runs 15 residues.

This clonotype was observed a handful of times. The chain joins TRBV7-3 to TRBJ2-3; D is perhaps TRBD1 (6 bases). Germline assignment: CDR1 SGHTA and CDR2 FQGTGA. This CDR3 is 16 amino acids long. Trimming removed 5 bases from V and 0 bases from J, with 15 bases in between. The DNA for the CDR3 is TGTGCCAGCAGCCGGACCTCAGGGGAAAGCACAGATACGCAGTATTTT. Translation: CASSRTSGESTDTQYF.

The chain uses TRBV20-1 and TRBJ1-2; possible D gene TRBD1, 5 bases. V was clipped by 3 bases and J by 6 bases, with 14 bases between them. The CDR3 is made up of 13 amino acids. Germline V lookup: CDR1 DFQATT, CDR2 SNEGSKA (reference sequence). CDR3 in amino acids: CSARTLRGNGYTF. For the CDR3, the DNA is TGCAGTGCTAGGACACTCCGGGGGAATGGCTACACCTTC.

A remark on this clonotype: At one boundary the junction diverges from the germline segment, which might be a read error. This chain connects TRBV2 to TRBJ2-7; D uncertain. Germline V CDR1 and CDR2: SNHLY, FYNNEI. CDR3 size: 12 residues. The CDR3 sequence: CASSEINYGQYF. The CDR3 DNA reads TGTGCCAGCAGCGAAATTAACTACGGGCAGTACTTC.

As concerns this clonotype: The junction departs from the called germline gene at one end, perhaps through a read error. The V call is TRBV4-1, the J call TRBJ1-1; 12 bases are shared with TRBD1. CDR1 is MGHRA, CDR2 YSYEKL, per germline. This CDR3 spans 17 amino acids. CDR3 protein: CASGQGPPGTGGPEAFF. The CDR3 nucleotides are TGCGCCAGCGGCCAGGGCCCTCCCGGGACAGGGGGCCCTGAAGCTTTCTTT.

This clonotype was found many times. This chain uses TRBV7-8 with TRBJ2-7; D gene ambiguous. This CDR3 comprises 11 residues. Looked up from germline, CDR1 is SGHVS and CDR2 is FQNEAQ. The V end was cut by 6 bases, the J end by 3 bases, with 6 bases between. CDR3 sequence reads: CASSRYYEQYF. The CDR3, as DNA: TGTGCCAGCAGTCGCTACTACGAGCAGTACTTC.

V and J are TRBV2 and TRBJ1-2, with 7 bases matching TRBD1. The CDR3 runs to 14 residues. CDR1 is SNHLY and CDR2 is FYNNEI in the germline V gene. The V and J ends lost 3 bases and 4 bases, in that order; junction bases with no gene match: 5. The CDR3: CASSEGGTVYGYTF. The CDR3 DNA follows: TGTGCCAGCAGTGAGGGGGGGACAGTCTATGGCTACACCTTC.

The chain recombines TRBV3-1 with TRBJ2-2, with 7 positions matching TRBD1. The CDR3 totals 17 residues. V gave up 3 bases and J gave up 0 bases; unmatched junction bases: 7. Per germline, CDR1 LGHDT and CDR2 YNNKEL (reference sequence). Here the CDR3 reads CASSHGQGETNTGELFF. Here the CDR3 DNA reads TGTGCCAGCAGCCACGGGCAGGGGGAAACGAACACCGGGGAGCTGTTTTTT. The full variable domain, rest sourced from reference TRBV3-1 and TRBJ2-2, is DTAVSQTPKYLVTQMGNDKSIKCEQNLGHDTMYWYKQDSKKFLKIMFSYNNKELIINETVPNRFSPKSPDKAHLNLHINSLELGDSAVYFCASSHGQGETNTGELFFGEGSRLTVL.

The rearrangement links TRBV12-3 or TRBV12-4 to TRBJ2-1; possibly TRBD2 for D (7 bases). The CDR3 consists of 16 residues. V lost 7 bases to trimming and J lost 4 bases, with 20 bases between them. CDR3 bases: TGTGCCAGCACCCGTAATGGGGGCGGGGGATACAATGAGCAGTTCTTC. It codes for CASTRNGGGGYNEQFF.